The 19 T cell receptor beta chains presented below share a single source sample, sequenced in a study of shared clonotypes between healthy human individuals. Libraries were prepared by immunoSEQ multiplex PCR; TCRdb keeps only in-frame clonotypes and omits some of them. Here the sample spans 150,000 to 200,000 clones, over 80% being singletons. The sequencing sample was made of naive CD4+ T cells sorted from blood. Subset described: CD45RA+ positively selected. Source of these receptors: a woman in her 30s in good health.

The CDR3 here is CASSLAGAGTEAFF. DNA for the CDR3: TGTGCCAGCAGCTTGGCTGGGGCTGGCACTGAAGCTTTCTTT. The rearrangement joins TRBV5-4 to TRBJ1-1; D is possibly TRBD1 (5 bases). This CDR3 region has 14 residues. V lost 0 bases and J lost 4, with 10 bases in between. The germline V gene has CDR1 SGHNT and CDR2 YYREEE (reference sequence). Full variable domain (rest looked up from reference TRBV5-4 and TRBJ1-1): ETGVTQSPTHLIKTRGQQVTLRCSSQSGHNTVSWYQQALGQGPQFIFQYYREEENGRGNFPPRFSGLQFPNYSSELNVNALELDDSALYLCASSLAGAGTEAFFGQGTRLTVV.

The J gene is TRBJ2-7, the V gene TRBV4-1, with D uncertain. V was pared by 6 bases and J by 0 bases, with 12 bases between. CDR1 is MGHRA, CDR2 YSYEKL, per germline. CDR3 length equals 14 residues. Here the CDR3 reads CASRPHRYSYEQYF. As DNA, the CDR3 is TGCGCCAGCAGACCCCACCGGTACTCCTACGAGCAGTACTTC.

V usage is TRBV30 and J usage is TRBJ1-2; possible D gene TRBD1, 5 bases. The V end lost 0 bases, the J end lost 2 bases, and 13 bases lay between the germline ends. The CDR3 is 15 amino acids. Germline V gene sequence: CDR1 GTSNPN, CDR2 SVGIG (reference sequence). The chain's CDR3 is CAWSVRGKGNYGYTF. CDR3 DNA: TGTGCCTGGAGTGTAAGGGGCAAAGGAAACTATGGCTACACCTTC.

The sample holds one count of this clone. The CDR3 loop reads CASSLGWLGAKDNQPQHF. The CDR3 DNA reads as TGTGCCAGCAGTTTAGGTTGGTTGGGGGCAAAGGACAATCAGCCCCAGCATTTT. The chain recombines TRBV28 with TRBJ1-5; D may be TRBD1 (6 bases). V lost 2 bases and J lost 3, with 20 bases in between. Germline lookup yields CDR1 MDHEN and CDR2 SYDVKM. This CDR3 comprises 18 residues.

CDR3: CASSESLAGGPDTQYF. For the CDR3, the DNA is TGTGCCAGCAGTGAATCCCTAGCGGGAGGCCCAGATACGCAGTATTTT. V gene TRBV25-1 combines with J gene TRBJ2-3, with 11 bases that match TRBD2. The CDR3 totals 16 residues. J gave up 4 bases and V 1 base, and 4 bases lay outside the gene matches. Germline assignment: CDR1 MGHDK and CDR2 SYGVNS.

This chain uses TRBV9 with TRBJ2-4; 9 bases map to TRBD2. The CDR3 loop spans 17 amino acids. Per the germline V gene, CDR1 is SGDLS and CDR2 is YYNGEE. V dropped 4 bases and J dropped 0; count of bases not matched to a gene: 8. This CDR3 reads CASSPGALAGAKNIQYF. The CDR3 DNA is TGTGCCAGCAGCCCCGGCGCACTAGCGGGAGCCAAAAACATTCAGTACTTC.

This CDR3 reads CASSAAGVGNTIYF. In DNA form, the CDR3 reads TGTGCCAGCAGCGCCGCCGGAGTTGGAAACACCATATATTTT. The gene calls are TRBV5-4 and TRBJ1-3; D is undetermined. Between the trimmed V and J ends, which lost 4 bases and 3 bases, there was a span of 11 bases. The CDR3 totals 14 residues. CDR1 and CDR2 from the germline V gene are SGHNT and YYREEE (reference sequence).

The chain combines TRBV19 with TRBJ1-5; 9 bases fit TRBD1. Germline assignment: CDR1 LNHDA and CDR2 SQIVND (reference sequence). The CDR3 is 14 residues long. Trimming took 4 bases from V and 4 from J; bases not matched to a gene: 2. The CDR3 loop is CASSTGQGNQPQHF. Written as DNA, the CDR3 is TGTGCCAGTAGTACGGGACAGGGAAATCAGCCCCAGCATTTT.

The chain recombines TRBV28 with TRBJ2-5, with D tentatively TRBD2 (6 bases). The DNA end lines up better with TRBJ2-7; the J call may be wrong. This CDR3 region has 15 residues. Per the germline V gene, CDR1 is MDHEN and CDR2 is SYDVKM. In nucleotides, the CDR3 is TGTGCCAGCAGTCCCGGGAGCCAAGGGGCCTACGAGCAGTACTTC. Translation gives CASSPGSQGAYEQYF.

This chain uses TRBV6-5 with TRBJ2-6; perhaps TRBD1 as D (6 bases). The CDR3 spans 15 residues. V was clipped by 6 bases and J by 1 base, with 10 bases between them. Germline-derived CDR1 and CDR2 are MNHEY and SVGAGI. The CDR3 DNA reads as TGTGCCAGCAGAGCAGACAGGTCTGGGGCCAACGTCCTGACTTTC. Amino acids: CASRADRSGANVLTF.

V usage is TRBV7-9 and J usage is TRBJ2-3; the D is unclear. The germline V gene has CDR1 SEHNR and CDR2 FQNEAQ (reference sequence). The CDR3 contains 14 residues. V was cut by 2 bases and J by 1 base, with 7 bases left in between. For the CDR3, the DNA is TGTGCCAGCAGCTTAAGCGACCGCACAGATACGCAGTATTTT. It is translated as CASSLSDRTDTQYF.

The rearrangement uses TRBV5-5 and TRBJ2-7; 10 bases match TRBD2. Per germline, CDR1 SGHKS and CDR2 YYEKEE (reference sequence). The CDR3 length is 16 residues. The V and J ends lost 4 bases and 2 bases, in that order; junction bases with no gene match: 9. The DNA for the CDR3 is TGTGCCAGCAGCCTAATAGCGGGAGGCCTAACCTACGAGCAGTACTTC. Amino acids: CASSLIAGGLTYEQYF.

The chain combines TRBV19 with TRBJ2-5, with D maybe TRBD1 (6 bases). The CDR3 is 14 amino acids. Germline V CDR1 and CDR2: LNHDA, SQIVND (reference sequence). The V end lost 7 bases, the J end lost 1 base, and 13 bases lay between the germline ends. CDR3 loop: CASTPGGLQETQYF. The DNA for the CDR3 is TGTGCCAGTACCCCTGGGGGCCTCCAAGAGACCCAGTACTTC.

V and J are TRBV19 and TRBJ2-5, with TRBD2 matching over 8 bases. J lost 6 bases, V lost 3 bases, and 9 bases had no gene match. Germline assignment: CDR1 LNHDA and CDR2 SQIVND (reference sequence). The CDR3 sequence is 15 residues long. CDR3 DNA: TGTGCCAGTAGTATTACTAGCGGCCCTGGAAAGACCCAGTACTTC. Its protein is CASSITSGPGKTQYF. Together with reference TRBV19 and TRBJ2-5, the CDR3 gives the full variable domain: DGGITQSPKYLFRKEGQNVTLSCEQNLNHDAMYWYRQDPGQGLRLIYYSQIVNDFQKGDIAEGYSVSREKKESFPLTVTSAQKNPTAFYLCASSITSGPGKTQYFGPGTRLLVL.

CDR3 in amino acids: CASSRRGNSGNTIYF. In DNA, the CDR3 is TGTGCCAGCAGTCGGCGGGGCAACTCTGGAAACACCATATATTTT. The chain employs TRBV2 and TRBJ1-3; a weak D match, TRBD1 (5 bases). CDR1 and CDR2 (germline): SNHLY, FYNNEI. This CDR3 region has 15 residues. V shed 5 bases and J shed 0 bases, with 11 bases lying between them. Full variable domain (remainder filled in from reference TRBV2 and TRBJ1-3): EPEVTQTPSHQVTQMGQEVILRCVPISNHLYFYWYRQILGQKVEFLVSFYNNEISEKSEIFDDQFSVERPDGSNFTLKIRSTKLEDSAMYFCASSRRGNSGNTIYFGEGSWLTVV.

The J gene is TRBJ2-1, the V gene TRBV29-1; 10 bases match TRBD1. The germline CDR1 and CDR2 sequences are SQVTM and ANQGSEA. This CDR3 contains 14 residues. Trimming at V came to 8 bases and at J to 6 bases, leaving 10 bases not matched to a gene. In nucleotides, the CDR3 is TGCAGCTCTGGCCGGGACAGGGGTCCCAATGAGCAGTTCTTC. It encodes CSSGRDRGPNEQFF.

The rearrangement uses TRBV29-1 and TRBJ1-1, with D hard to call. V lost 6 bases and J 4 bases, leaving 15 bases between the germline ends. The germline CDR1 and CDR2 sequences are SQVTM and ANQGSEA. The CDR3 has 13 amino acids. CDR3 residues: CSVSDRAGTEAFF. Written as DNA, the CDR3 is TGCAGCGTCTCCGACCGCGCGGGCACTGAAGCTTTCTTT. Looking up the rest from reference TRBV29-1 and TRBJ1-1 gives the full variable domain: SAVISQKPSRDICQRGTSLTIQCQVDSQVTMMFWYRQQPGQSLTLIATANQGSEATYESGFVIDKFPISRPNLTFSTLTVSNMSPEDSSIYLCSVSDRAGTEAFFGQGTRLTVV.

The gene calls are TRBV7-9 and TRBJ1-1; TRBD1 matches at 8 bases. CDR3 size: 14 residues. CDR1 and CDR2 from the germline V gene are SEHNR and FQNEAQ (reference sequence). The V segment lost 1 base and the J segment 8 bases; nucleotides outside the gene matches: 6. CDR3 in DNA: TGTGCCAGCAGCTTAGGGTACAGGGGGGCCGAAGCTTTCTTT. Protein product: CASSLGYRGAEAFF. Full variable domain (rest looked up from reference TRBV7-9 and TRBJ1-1): DTGVSQNPRHKITKRGQNVTFRCDPISEHNRLYWYRQTLGQGPEFLTYFQNEAQLEKSRLLSDRFSAERPKGSFSTLEIQRTEQGDSAMYLCASSLGYRGAEAFFGQGTRLTVV.

This chain connects TRBV30 to TRBJ2-1, with 14 bases that match TRBD2. The CDR3 sequence is 13 residues long. Germline CDR1 GTSNPN, CDR2 SVGIG (reference sequence). V shed 8 bases, J shed 5 bases, and the junction held 2 bases outside the gene matches. CDR3 DNA sequence: TGTGCCGGGACTAGCGGGAGTCACAATGAGCAGTTCTTC. This gives the protein CAGTSGSHNEQFF.